Listed below are T cell receptor beta chains from one sample, sequenced in a study of cytomegalovirus exposure and HLA in healthy donors. Profiled with immunoSEQ multiplex PCR; TCRdb holds only in-frame clones, not every one. This repertoire shows roughly 130,000 clones, approximately 80% found once; its top ten account for over 4.5%. Input material: PBMCs. Source of these receptors: a middle-aged woman in good health and CMV-seropositive. Each CDR3 is given with its conserved first and last residue. A D gene is named only where the DNA matches it firmly. The listing skips clone size in some rows; elsewhere it reads once, few, many or a size class.

J gene	D gene	V gene	clone size	CDR3 protein	CDR3 DNA
TRBJ2-7	TRBD1	TRBV5-4	.	CASSPGAGGHYEQYF	TGTGCCAGCAGCCCTGGGGCAGGGGGACACTACGAGCAGTACTTC
TRBJ2-7	TRBD2	TRBV18	.	CASSGGEPYEQYF	TGTGCCAGCTCAGGGGGGGAGCCCTACGAGCAGTACTTC
TRBJ1-4	.	TRBV29-1	.	CSVTGFPNEKLFF	TGCAGCGTTACAGGGTTTCCTAATGAAAAACTGTTTTTT
TRBJ1-2	.	TRBV29-1	.	CSVEGGPSAGPHGYTF	TGCAGCGTTGAAGGTGGACCCAGTGCAGGGCCCCATGGCTACACCTTC
TRBJ1-3	.	TRBV19	.	CASYEGNTIYF	TGTGCCAGTTACGAGGGAAACACCATATATTTT
TRBJ2-1	TRBD2	TRBV29-1	few	CSTAGTSGGEQFF	TGCAGCACCGCCGGGACTAGCGGGGGTGAGCAGTTCTTC
TRBJ2-7	TRBD2	TRBV13	once	CASSSSGSTYEQYF	TGTGCCAGCAGCTCTAGCGGGAGTACTTACGAGCAGTACTTC
TRBJ1-5	.	TRBV6-5	few	CASSYSPGSNQPQHF	TGTGCCAGCAGTTACTCTCCAGGCAGTAATCAGCCCCAGCATTTT
TRBJ1-1	.	TRBV2	.	CASRAQGSSTEAFF	TGTGCCAGCAGGGCCCAGGGATCGAGCACTGAAGCTTTCTTT
TRBJ2-3	.	TRBV15	.	CATSRVVGRKSTDTQYF	TGTGCCACCAGCAGAGTAGTGGGCAGGAAGAGCACAGATACGCAGTATTTT
TRBJ1-3	.	TRBV5-1	.	CASSLVGAVGNTIYF	TGCGCCAGCAGCTTGGTGGGGGCTGTTGGAAACACCATATATTTT
TRBJ1-1	.	TRBV28	.	CASSSLDSLGTEAFF	TGTGCCAGCAGTTCCCTCGACAGCCTAGGCACTGAAGCTTTCTTT
TRBJ2-7	TRBD2	TRBV10-3	.	CAISWDYSYGPGEQYF	TGTGCCATCAGCTGGGACTACTCCTACGGTCCGGGAGAGCAGTACTTC
TRBJ1-1	TRBD1	TRBV29-1	.	CSVADRVNTEAFF	TGCAGCGTAGCGGACAGGGTGAACACTGAAGCTTTCTTT
TRBJ1-5	.	TRBV27	.	CASSLALEGVPQHF	TGTGCCAGCAGTTTAGCGTTGGAAGGAGTCCCCCAGCATTTT
TRBJ1-3	.	TRBV2	.	CASSDPQGIVSGNTIYF	TGTGCCAGCAGTGATCCCCAGGGCATTGTCTCTGGAAACACCATATATTTT
TRBJ1-2	TRBD1	TRBV5-4	.	CASSSTGGDYTF	TGTGCCAGCAGCTCCACAGGGGGCGACTACACCTTC
TRBJ2-1	TRBD2	TRBV4-3	.	CASSQELPAGVNNEQFF	TGCGCCAGCAGCCAAGAACTACCAGCGGGAGTGAACAATGAGCAGTTCTTC
TRBJ2-1	TRBD2	TRBV7-2	.	CASTYGTSSYNEQFF	TGTGCCAGCACCTACGGGACTAGCTCCTACAATGAGCAGTTCTTC
TRBJ2-1	.	TRBV29-1	once	CSVEVTVRYDEQFF	TGCAGCGTTGAAGTTACAGTACGGTATGATGAGCAGTTCTTC
TRBJ2-7	.	TRBV7-6	.	CASSLASGTSYEQYF	TGTGCCAGCAGCTTAGCGAGCGGTACCTCCTACGAGCAGTACTTC
TRBJ2-7	TRBD1	TRBV9	once	CASSGSGTGGSEQYF	TGTGCCAGCAGCGGTTCCGGGACAGGGGGCTCCGAGCAGTACTTC
TRBJ2-1	.	TRBV28	.	CASSPPGEINEQFF	TGTGCCAGCAGCCCCCCGGGGGAGATCAATGAGCAGTTCTTC
TRBJ2-2	TRBD2	TRBV5-1	.	CASSFQGLENTGELFF	TGCGCCAGCAGCTTCCAGGGACTAGAAAACACCGGGGAGCTGTTTTTT
TRBJ2-7	.	TRBV19	.	CASGWVGTYEQYF	TGTGCCAGTGGGTGGGTCGGGACCTACGAGCAGTACTTC
TRBJ1-3	.	TRBV5-1	.	CASSLTGTTPGNTIYF	TGCGCCAGCAGCTTAACCGGGACAACTCCTGGAAACACCATATATTTT
TRBJ2-7	TRBD1	TRBV25-1	.	CATGDSSYEQYF	TGTGCCACCGGGGACAGCTCCTACGAGCAGTACTTC
TRBJ1-2	TRBD1	TRBV7-2	.	CASSRQGDGYTF	TGTGCCAGCAGCCGACAGGGGGATGGCTACACCTTC
TRBJ2-7	.	TRBV7-9	.	CASSHYGARPHEQYF	TGTGCCAGCAGCCACTATGGGGCCAGACCTCACGAGCAGTACTTC
TRBJ1-6	.	TRBV6-1	.	CASKLGRHYNSPLHF	TGTGCCAGCAAATTGGGGCGGCACTATAATTCACCCCTCCACTTT
TRBJ2-7	TRBD1	TRBV25-1	.	CASSIAGQGAHEQYF	TGTGCCAGCAGTATAGCCGGACAGGGGGCCCACGAGCAGTACTTC
TRBJ2-7	.	TRBV7-9	.	CASSFQGYEQYF	TGTGCCAGCAGCTTTCAGGGCTACGAGCAGTACTTC
TRBJ2-5	TRBD2	TRBV7-8	.	CASSLSLAEETQYF	TGTGCCAGCAGCTTATCGCTAGCGGAAGAGACCCAGTACTTC
TRBJ2-5	TRBD2	TRBV19	.	CASSTSGGPGTQYF	TGTGCCAGTTCTACTAGCGGGGGCCCGGGGACCCAGTACTTC
TRBJ2-2	TRBD2	TRBV5-1	.	CASSSGGELTPNTGELFF	TGCGCCAGCAGCAGCGGGGGGGAACTAACCCCGAACACCGGGGAGCTGTTTTTT
TRBJ2-5	.	TRBV9	.	CASSTRTDKETQYF	TGTGCCAGCAGCACAAGGACGGACAAAGAGACCCAGTACTTC
TRBJ1-4	.	TRBV19	.	CASTSTGRATNKKLFF	TGTGCCAGTACCTCGACAGGCCGAGCAACTAATAAAAAACTGTTTTTT
TRBJ2-3	.	TRBV7-2	.	CASSFGQGFGDTQYF	TGTGCCAGCAGCTTTGGGCAGGGGTTTGGAGATACGCAGTATTTT
TRBJ2-2	.	TRBV7-2	.	CASSLAFLSGELFF	TGTGCCAGCAGCTTAGCTTTTTTATCCGGGGAGCTGTTTTTT
TRBJ2-7	TRBD2	TRBV25-1	.	CASSPGTSGTYEQYF	TGTGCCAGCAGTCCTGGGACTAGCGGAACCTACGAGCAGTACTTC